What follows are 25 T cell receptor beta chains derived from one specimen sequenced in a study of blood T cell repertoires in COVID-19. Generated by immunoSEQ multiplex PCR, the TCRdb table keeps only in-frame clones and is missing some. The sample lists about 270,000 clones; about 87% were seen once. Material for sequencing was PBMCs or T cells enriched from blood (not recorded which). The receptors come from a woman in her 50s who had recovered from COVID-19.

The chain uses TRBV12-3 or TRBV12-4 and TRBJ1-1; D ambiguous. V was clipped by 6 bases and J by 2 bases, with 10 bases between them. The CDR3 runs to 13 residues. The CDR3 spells CASSVTVNTEAFF. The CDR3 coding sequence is TGTGCCAGCAGCGTAACAGTAAACACTGAAGCTTTCTTT.

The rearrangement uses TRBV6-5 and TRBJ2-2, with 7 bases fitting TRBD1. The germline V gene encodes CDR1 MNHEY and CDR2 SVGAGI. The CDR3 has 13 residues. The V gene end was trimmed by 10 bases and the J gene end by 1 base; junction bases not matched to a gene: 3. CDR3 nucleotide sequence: TGTGCCACCAGGACAGGGAACACCGGGGAGCTGTTTTTT. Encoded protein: CATRTGNTGELFF.

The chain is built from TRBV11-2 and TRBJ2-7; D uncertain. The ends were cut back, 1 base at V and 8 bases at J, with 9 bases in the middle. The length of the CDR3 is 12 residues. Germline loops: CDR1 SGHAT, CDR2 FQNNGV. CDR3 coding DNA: TGTGCCAGCAGCTTAGTTGTCAACAAGCAGTACTTC. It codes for CASSLVVNKQYF.

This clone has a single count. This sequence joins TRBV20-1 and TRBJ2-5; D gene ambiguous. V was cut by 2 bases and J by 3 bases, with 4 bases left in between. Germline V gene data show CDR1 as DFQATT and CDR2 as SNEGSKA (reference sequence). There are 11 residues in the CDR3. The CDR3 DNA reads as TGCAGTGCTAGAAACAAAGAGACCCAGTACTTC. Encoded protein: CSARNKETQYF.

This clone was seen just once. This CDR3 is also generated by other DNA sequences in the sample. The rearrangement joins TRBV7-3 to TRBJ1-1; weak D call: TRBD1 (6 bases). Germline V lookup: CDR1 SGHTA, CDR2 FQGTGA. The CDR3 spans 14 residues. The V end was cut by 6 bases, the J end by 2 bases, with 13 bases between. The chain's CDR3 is CASSSGQPNTEAFF. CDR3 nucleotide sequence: TGTGCCAGCAGTTCCGGACAGCCAAACACTGAAGCTTTCTTT.

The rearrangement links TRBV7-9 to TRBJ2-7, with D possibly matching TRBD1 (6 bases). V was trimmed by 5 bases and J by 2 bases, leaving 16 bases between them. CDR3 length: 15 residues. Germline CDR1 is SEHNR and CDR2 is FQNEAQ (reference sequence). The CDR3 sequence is CASSPTTGVTYEQYF. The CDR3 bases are TGTGCCAGCAGCCCGACGACAGGAGTCACCTACGAGCAGTACTTC.

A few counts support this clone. The DNA for the CDR3 is TGTGCCAGCAGCTTGTATGCAGCGAACACCGGGGAGCTGTTTTTT. It encodes CASSLYAANTGELFF. The chain employs TRBV7-6 and TRBJ2-2; D gene uncertain. CDR3 size: 15 residues. With 3 bases removed from V and 0 bases from J, the gap between germline ends came to 8 bases. Germline assignment: CDR1 SGHVS and CDR2 FNYEAQ.

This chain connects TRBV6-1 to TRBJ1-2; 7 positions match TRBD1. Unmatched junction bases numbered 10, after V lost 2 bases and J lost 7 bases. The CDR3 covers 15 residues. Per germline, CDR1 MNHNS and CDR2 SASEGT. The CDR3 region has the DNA TGTGCCAGCAGTGAATATTCACAGGGGTCGGGTGGCTACACCTTC. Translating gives CASSEYSQGSGGYTF.

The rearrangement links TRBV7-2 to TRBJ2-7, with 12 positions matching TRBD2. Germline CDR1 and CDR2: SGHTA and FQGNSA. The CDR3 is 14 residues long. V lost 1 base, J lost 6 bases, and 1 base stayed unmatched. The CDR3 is CASSLGTSGAEQYF. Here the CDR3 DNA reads TGTGCCAGCAGCTTAGGGACTAGCGGGGCCGAGCAGTACTTC.

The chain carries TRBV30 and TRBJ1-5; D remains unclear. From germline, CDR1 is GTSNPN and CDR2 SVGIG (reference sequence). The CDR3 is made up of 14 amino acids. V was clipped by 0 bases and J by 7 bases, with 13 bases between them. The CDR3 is CAWSVSGRGQPQHF. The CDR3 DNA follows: TGTGCCTGGAGTGTATCCGGGAGAGGACAGCCCCAGCATTTT.

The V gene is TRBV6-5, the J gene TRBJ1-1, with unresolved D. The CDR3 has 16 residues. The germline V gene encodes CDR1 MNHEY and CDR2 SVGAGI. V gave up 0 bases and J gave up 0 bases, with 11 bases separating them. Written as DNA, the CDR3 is TGTGCCAGCAGTTACTCCAGGCAGGCCTTGAACACTGAAGCTTTCTTT. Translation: CASSYSRQALNTEAFF.

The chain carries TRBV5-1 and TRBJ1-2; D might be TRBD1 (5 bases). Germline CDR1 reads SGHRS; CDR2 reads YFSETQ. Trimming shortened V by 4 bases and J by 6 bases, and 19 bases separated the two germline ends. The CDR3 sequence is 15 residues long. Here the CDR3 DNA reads TGCGCCAGCAGCGGGATACCGGGCACAGGAGATGGCTACACCTTC. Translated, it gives CASSGIPGTGDGYTF.

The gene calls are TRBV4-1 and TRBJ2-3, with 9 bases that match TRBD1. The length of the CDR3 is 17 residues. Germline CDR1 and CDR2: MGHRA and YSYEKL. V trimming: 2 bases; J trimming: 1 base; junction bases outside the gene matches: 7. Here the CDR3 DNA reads TGCGCCAGCAGCCAACCGGGACAGGGCGGTGGCACAGATACGCAGTATTTT. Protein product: CASSQPGQGGGTDTQYF.

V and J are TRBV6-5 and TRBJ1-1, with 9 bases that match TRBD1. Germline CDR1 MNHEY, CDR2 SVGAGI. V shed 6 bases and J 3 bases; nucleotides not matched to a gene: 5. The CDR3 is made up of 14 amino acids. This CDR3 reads CASSGQGWHTEAFF. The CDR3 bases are TGTGCCAGCAGCGGACAGGGGTGGCACACTGAAGCTTTCTTT.

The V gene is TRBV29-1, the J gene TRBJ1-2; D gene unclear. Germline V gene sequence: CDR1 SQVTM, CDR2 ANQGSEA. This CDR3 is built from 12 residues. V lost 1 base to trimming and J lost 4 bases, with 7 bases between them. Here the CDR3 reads CSVEGQIYGYTF. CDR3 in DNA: TGCAGCGTTGAAGGGCAGATCTATGGCTACACCTTC.

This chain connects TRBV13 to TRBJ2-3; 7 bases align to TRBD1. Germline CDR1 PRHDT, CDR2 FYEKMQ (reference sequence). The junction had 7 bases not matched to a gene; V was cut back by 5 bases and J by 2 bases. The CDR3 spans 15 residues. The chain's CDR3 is CASSTRGQITDTQYF. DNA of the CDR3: TGTGCCAGCAGCACCCGGGGACAGATCACAGATACGCAGTATTTT.

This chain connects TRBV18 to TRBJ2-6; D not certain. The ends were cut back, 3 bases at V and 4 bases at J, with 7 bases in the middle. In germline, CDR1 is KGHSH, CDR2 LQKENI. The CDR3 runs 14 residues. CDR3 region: CASSPAAGANVLTF. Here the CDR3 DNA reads TGTGCCAGCTCACCCGCTGCGGGGGCCAACGTCCTGACTTTC.

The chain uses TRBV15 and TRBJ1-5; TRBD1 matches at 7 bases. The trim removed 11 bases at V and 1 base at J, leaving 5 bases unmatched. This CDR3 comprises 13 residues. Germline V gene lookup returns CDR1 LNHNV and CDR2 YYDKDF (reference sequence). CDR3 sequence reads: CAVGQASNQPQHF. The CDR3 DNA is TGTGCCGTCGGACAGGCGAGCAATCAGCCCCAGCATTTT.

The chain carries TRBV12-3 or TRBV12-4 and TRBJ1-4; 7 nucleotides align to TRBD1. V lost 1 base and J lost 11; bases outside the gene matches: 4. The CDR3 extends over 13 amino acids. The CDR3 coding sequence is TGTGCCAGCAGTTTAGGGACAGGAGATAAACTGTTTTTT. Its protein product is CASSLGTGDKLFF.

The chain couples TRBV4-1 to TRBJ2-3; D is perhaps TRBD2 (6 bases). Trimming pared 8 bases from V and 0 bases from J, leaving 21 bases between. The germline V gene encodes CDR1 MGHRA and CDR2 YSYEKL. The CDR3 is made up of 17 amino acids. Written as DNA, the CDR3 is TGCGCCAGCCGCAAACGAATAGCGGAAACTAGCACAGATACGCAGTATTTT. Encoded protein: CASRKRIAETSTDTQYF.

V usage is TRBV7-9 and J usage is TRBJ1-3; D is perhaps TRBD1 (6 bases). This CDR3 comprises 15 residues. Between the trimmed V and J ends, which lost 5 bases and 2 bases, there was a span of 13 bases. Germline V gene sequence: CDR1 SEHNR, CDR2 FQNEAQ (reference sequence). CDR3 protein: CASSPTGTPGNTIYF. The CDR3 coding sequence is TGTGCCAGCAGCCCTACAGGGACCCCTGGAAACACCATATATTTT.

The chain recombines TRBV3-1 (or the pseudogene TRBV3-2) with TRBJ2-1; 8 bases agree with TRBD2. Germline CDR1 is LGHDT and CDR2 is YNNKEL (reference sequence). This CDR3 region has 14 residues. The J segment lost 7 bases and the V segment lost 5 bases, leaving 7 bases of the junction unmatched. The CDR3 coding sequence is TGTGCCAGCAGCTCCAGGGTAGCGGGGAATGAGCAGTTCTTC. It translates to CASSSRVAGNEQFF.

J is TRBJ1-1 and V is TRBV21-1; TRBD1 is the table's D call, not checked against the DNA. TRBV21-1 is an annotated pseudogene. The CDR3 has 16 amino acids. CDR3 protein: CASSIIRQTMNTEAFF. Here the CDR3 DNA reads TGTGCCAGCAGCATAATAAGACAGACGATGAACACTGAAGCTTTCTTT.

Written as DNA, the CDR3 is TGTGCCACCAGTGTGGGACAGAGCTTCACAGATACGCAGTATTTT. Its translation is CATSVGQSFTDTQYF. This chain connects TRBV24-1 to TRBJ2-3; 7 bases line up with TRBD1. This CDR3 is built from 15 residues. V lost 5 bases and J lost 2; bases outside the gene matches: 6. The germline V gene encodes CDR1 KGHDR and CDR2 SFDVKD.

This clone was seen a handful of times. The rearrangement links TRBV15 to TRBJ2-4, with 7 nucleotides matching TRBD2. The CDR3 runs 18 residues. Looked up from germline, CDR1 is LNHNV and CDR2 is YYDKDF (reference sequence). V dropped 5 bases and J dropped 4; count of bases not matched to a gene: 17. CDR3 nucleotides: TGTGCCACCAGCTCCCAGGCATGGGGGGGTTTCCTTAAAAACATTCAGTACTTC. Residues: CATSSQAWGGFLKNIQYF.